The 20 T cell receptor beta chains listed next were all sequenced from one sample in a study of blood T cell repertoires in COVID-19. Profiling relied on immunoSEQ multiplex PCR, and the TCRdb table lists in-frame clones only, not all of them. The table has tens of thousands of clones, approximately 90% seen once; the top ten hold 8% to 9%. Input material: peripheral blood. The receptors were gathered from a woman aged 40-49 years with active COVID-19.

This clone occurred once. The chain uses TRBV6-5 and TRBJ2-7, with TRBD1 identical over 7 bases. V trimming: 5 bases; J trimming: 3 bases; junction bases outside the gene matches: 1. In germline, CDR1 is MNHEY, CDR2 SVGAGI. This CDR3 is built from 12 residues. The CDR3 protein is CASSTGDYEQYF. CDR3 DNA sequence: TGTGCCAGCAGTACAGGGGACTACGAGCAGTACTTC.

The rearrangement joins TRBV11-1 to TRBJ1-1; no definite D call. This CDR3 has 11 amino acids. Trimming took off 5 bases at V and 6 bases at J, with 7 bases between the two ends. The V gene's germline CDR1 is SGHAT and CDR2 FQDESV (reference sequence). The CDR3, as DNA: TGTGCCAGCAGCGTAATGTCTGAAGCTTTCTTT. The encoded protein is CASSVMSEAFF.

The V and J genes are TRBV6-4 and TRBJ1-4; weak D call: TRBD1 (5 bases). CDR3 length: 17 amino acids. Germline V gene data show CDR1 as MRHNA and CDR2 as SNTAGT. V was clipped by 4 bases and J by 6 bases, with 21 bases between them. The CDR3 is CASSGQGRYLIYEKLFF. CDR3 coding DNA: TGTGCCAGCAGTGGGCAGGGAAGGTATCTTATATATGAAAAACTGTTTTTT.

This chain uses TRBV9 with TRBJ2-3; D is perhaps TRBD2 (7 bases). Germline V CDR1 and CDR2: SGDLS, YYNGEE. V lost 3 bases and J 1 base, leaving 21 bases between the germline ends. This CDR3 contains 18 residues. The CDR3 DNA reads TGTGCCAGCAGCGACCGTAGGGGGGGAAACCTAGGCACAGATACGCAGTATTTT. This sequence encodes CASSDRRGGNLGTDTQYF.

For the CDR3, the DNA is TGTGCCAGCAGCTTGTGGCAGGGGGGTTCACCCCTCCACTTT. The encoded protein is CASSLWQGGSPLHF. V is TRBV5-6 and J is TRBJ1-6; TRBD1 matches 7 bases. The CDR3 spans 14 residues. The V gene's germline CDR1 is SGHDT and CDR2 YYEEEE. V was clipped by 1 base and J by 9 bases; unmatched bases: 4.

The chain joins TRBV6-1 to TRBJ2-1; 11 bases are shared with TRBD2. Germline V gene data show CDR1 as MNHNS and CDR2 as SASEGT. This CDR3 has 15 amino acids. The V segment lost 1 base and the J segment 8 bases; nucleotides outside the gene matches: 4. CDR3 sequence (DNA): TGTGCCAGCAGTGAAGGTAGCGGGGGGGTATATGAGCAGTTCTTC. Amino acids: CASSEGSGGVYEQFF.

The rearrangement uses TRBV7-9 and TRBJ2-3; tentative D call: TRBD2 (5 bases). CDR3 length: 14 residues. Germline CDR1 reads SEHNR; CDR2 reads FQNEAQ (reference sequence). Trimming stripped 5 bases from V and 6 bases from J, with 15 bases between. The CDR3 here is CASSRGLPGDTQYF. As DNA, the CDR3 is TGTGCCAGCAGCCGCGGACTTCCTGGGGATACGCAGTATTTT.

This clone occurred once. The V and J genes are TRBV11-3 and TRBJ2-2; tentative D call: TRBD2 (6 bases). The germline CDR1 and CDR2 sequences are SGHNT and YENEEA. The CDR3 has 16 residues. V lost 5 bases, J lost 4 bases, and 17 bases lay in between. CDR3 region: CASSRFGTESTGELFF. The CDR3, as DNA: TGTGCCAGCAGCCGTTTCGGGACTGAAAGCACCGGGGAGCTGTTTTTT.

This sequence joins TRBV3-1 (or the pseudogene TRBV3-2) and TRBJ2-3; TRBD2 is a possible D gene (7 bases). The length of the CDR3 is 15 residues. Germline CDR1 reads LGHDT; CDR2 reads YNNKEL (reference sequence). V dropped 3 bases and J dropped 3 bases, with 13 bases sitting between them. CDR3 DNA sequence: TGTGCCAGCAGCCACTTAGGGGGGGAGACAGATACGCAGTATTTT. Translated: CASSHLGGETDTQYF.

As regards this clone: This sample includes further DNA sequences coding for the same CDR3. CDR3 loop: CASSLVSETQYF. The DNA of the CDR3 is TGTGCCAGCAGCTTAGTCTCAGAGACCCAGTACTTC. The chain recombines TRBV7-2 with TRBJ2-5, with D hard to call. The V end was cut by 1 base, the J end by 4 bases, with 4 bases between. In germline, CDR1 is SGHTA, CDR2 FQGNSA. The CDR3 totals 12 residues.

This clone showed up just a few times. The rearrangement links TRBV25-1 to TRBJ1-6; D is uncertain. The CDR3 totals 15 residues. Germline CDR1 MGHDK, CDR2 SYGVNS. V was shortened by 3 bases and J by 8 bases, with 14 bases between the two germline ends. This CDR3 is CASSDPGIVDSPLHF. The CDR3 bases are TGTGCCAGCAGTGACCCGGGGATCGTCGATTCACCCCTCCACTTT.

This chain connects TRBV11-3 to TRBJ2-1, with a weak D call TRBD2 (6 bases). V lost 5 bases to trimming and J lost 0 bases, with 20 bases between them. CDR3 size: 18 residues. Germline values: CDR1 SGHNT, CDR2 YENEEA. The CDR3 DNA reads TGTGCCAGCAGCCACGGCTGGGGCGGGGCGAGCTCCTACAATGAGCAGTTCTTC. Translation: CASSHGWGGASSYNEQFF.

This sequence joins TRBV5-6 and TRBJ1-2; 8 nucleotides align to TRBD1. The ends lost 5 bases at V and 7 bases at J; junction bases unmatched: 10. Germline V lookup: CDR1 SGHDT, CDR2 YYEEEE. CDR3 length equals 14 residues. The CDR3 DNA reads TGTGCCAGCAGGCCCGGACAGGGCAGGATTGGCTACACCTTC. This encodes CASRPGQGRIGYTF.

The chain employs TRBV11-2 and TRBJ2-3, with 12 bases lining up with TRBD2. Germline CDR1 reads SGHAT; CDR2 reads FQNNGV. The CDR3 spans 18 residues. Unmatched junction bases numbered 15, after V lost 6 bases and J lost 5 bases. The chain's CDR3 is CASSPKVLAGGRVDTQYF. The CDR3 coding sequence is TGTGCCAGCAGTCCCAAAGTCCTAGCGGGGGGGCGGGTAGATACGCAGTATTTT. The full variable domain, with the rest looked up from reference TRBV11-2 and TRBJ2-3, is EAGVAQSPRYKIIEKRQSVAFWCNPISGHATLYWYQQILGQGPKLLIQFQNNGVVDDSQLPKDRFSAERLKGVDSTLKIQPAKLEDSAVYLCASSPKVLAGGRVDTQYFGPGTRLTVL.

The chain joins TRBV28 to TRBJ1-5, with D uncertain. Germline V CDR1 and CDR2: MDHEN, SYDVKM. Trimming stripped 5 bases from V and 2 bases from J, with 13 bases between. CDR3 length equals 15 residues. Written as DNA, the CDR3 is TGTGCCAGCAGTGCCTGGGGAGGTGGCAATCAGCCCCAGCATTTT. It translates to CASSAWGGGNQPQHF.

This chain joins TRBV11-2 and TRBJ1-4; D gene ambiguous. The CDR3 runs 12 residues. Germline CDR1 SGHAT, CDR2 FQNNGV. V was trimmed by 4 bases and J by 12 bases, leaving 12 bases between them. The CDR3 region is CASSSGGWELFF. CDR3 nucleotides: TGTGCCAGCAGCTCCGGCGGTTGGGAACTGTTTTTT. Full variable domain (rest looked up from reference TRBV11-2 and TRBJ1-4): EAGVAQSPRYKIIEKRQSVAFWCNPISGHATLYWYQQILGQGPKLLIQFQNNGVVDDSQLPKDRFSAERLKGVDSTLKIQPAKLEDSAVYLCASSSGGWELFFGSGTQLSVL.

This clone appeared a single time. This rearrangement joins TRBV29-1 to TRBJ1-3; D is unclear. The V end lost 7 bases, the J end lost 9 bases, and 13 bases lay between the germline ends. From germline, CDR1 is SQVTM and CDR2 ANQGSEA. CDR3 length equals 11 residues. This chain's CDR3 is CSGLRGGTIYF. CDR3 DNA: TGCAGCGGCCTCCGGGGTGGCACCATATATTTT.

CDR3 coding DNA: TGTGCCAGCCGGCCTAGCGGGGGAGCAAACCAAGAGACCCAGTACTTC. Its translation: CASRPSGGANQETQYF. The V and J genes are TRBV18 and TRBJ2-5; 10 bases align to TRBD2. The CDR3 spans 16 residues. Germline loops: CDR1 KGHSH, CDR2 LQKENI. V shed 8 bases, J shed 0 bases, and the junction held 9 bases outside the gene matches.

This chain links TRBV6-2 or TRBV6-3 with TRBJ2-4; D is undetermined. V lost 6 bases and J 7 bases, leaving 13 bases between the germline ends. The CDR3 covers 13 residues. CDR1 is MNHEY and CDR2 is SVGEGT in the germline V gene. The CDR3 sequence: CASSPSRVNIQYF. The CDR3 region has the DNA TGTGCCAGCAGCCCCTCTAGAGTTAACATTCAGTACTTC.

The count of this clone is one. CDR3 DNA: TGTGCCAGCAGCTTGGCCGGGGGAGCTGGAAACACCATATATTTT. Translation gives CASSLAGGAGNTIYF. The rearrangement links TRBV5-4 to TRBJ1-3; perhaps TRBD1 as D (5 bases). V lost 0 bases and J lost 2, with 9 bases in between. Germline V gene data show CDR1 as SGHNT and CDR2 as YYREEE (reference sequence). CDR3 size: 15 residues.